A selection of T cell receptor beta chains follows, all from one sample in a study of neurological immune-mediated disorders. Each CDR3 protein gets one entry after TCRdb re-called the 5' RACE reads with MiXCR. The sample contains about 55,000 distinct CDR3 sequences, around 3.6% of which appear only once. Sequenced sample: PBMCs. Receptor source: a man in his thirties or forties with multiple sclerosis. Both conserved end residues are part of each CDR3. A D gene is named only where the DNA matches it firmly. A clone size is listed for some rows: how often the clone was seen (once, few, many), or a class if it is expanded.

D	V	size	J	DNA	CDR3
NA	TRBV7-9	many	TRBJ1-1	TGTGCCAGCAGCCTCGTTGCGGAGACTGAAGCTTTCTTT	CASSLVAETEAFF
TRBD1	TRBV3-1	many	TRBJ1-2	TGTGCCAGCAGCCAAGTCGGACAGGGGGCTAGTGGCTACACCTTC	CASSQVGQGASGYTF
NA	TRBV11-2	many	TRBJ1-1	TGTGCCAGCAGCTCTAGGATGGGACAGAACACTGAAGCTTTCTTT	CASSSRMGQNTEAFF
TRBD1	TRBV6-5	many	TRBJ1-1	TGTGCCAGCAGTTACTTTACGGACAGGCTCAACACTGAAGCTTTCTTT	CASSYFTDRLNTEAFF
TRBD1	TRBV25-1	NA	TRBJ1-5	TGTGCCAGCAGTGGGACAGGGTTCCAGCCCCAGAATTTT	CASSGTGFQPQNF
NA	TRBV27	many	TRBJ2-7	TGTGCCAGCAGTCCAAACCAAGTGGAGCAGTACTTC	CASSPNQVEQYF
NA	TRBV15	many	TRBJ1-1	TGTGCCACCAGCAGAGGGGCAGGGAGCCGCACTGAAGCTTTCTTT	CATSRGAGSRTEAFF
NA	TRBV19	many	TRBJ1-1	TGTGCCAGCTCGGGACAAGTGAACACTGAAGCTTTCTTT	CASSGQVNTEAFF
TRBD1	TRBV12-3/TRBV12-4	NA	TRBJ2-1	TGTGCCAGCGGAAGGACAGGGGGGGTAGCGGGACGCAGAAGCTCCTACAATGAGCAGTTCTTC	CASGRTGGVAGRRSSYNEQFF
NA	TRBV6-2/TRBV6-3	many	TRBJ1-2	TGTGCCAGCGGTAAACAGCCCTATGGCTACACCTTC	CASGKQPYGYTF
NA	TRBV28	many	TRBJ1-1	TGTGCCAGCAGAGAGTCCATGAACACTGAAGCTTTCTTT	CASRESMNTEAFF
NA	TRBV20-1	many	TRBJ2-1	TGCAGTGCTAGATCACCACCCTACAATGAGCAGTTCTTC	CSARSPPYNEQFF
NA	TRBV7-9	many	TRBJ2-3	TGTGCCAGCTCAGGGAACTCAGATACGCAGTATTTT	CASSGNSDTQYF
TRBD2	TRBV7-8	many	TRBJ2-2	TGTGCCAGCAGCCGGACTAGCGGGGGCCTACTCACCGGGGAGCTGTTTTTT	CASSRTSGGLLTGELFF
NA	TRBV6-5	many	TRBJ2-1	TGTGCCAGCAGACTTTTAGCGGAGGGGGGTGGAGGTGAGCAGTTCTTC	CASRLLAEGGGGEQFF
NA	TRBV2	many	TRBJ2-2	TGTGCCAGCAGTGAAAGAAGAAACACCGGGGAGCTGTTTTTT	CASSERRNTGELFF
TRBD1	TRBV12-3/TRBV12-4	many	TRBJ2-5	TGTGCCAGCAGTTGGACCGGGACAGGGGGCGGAGAGACCCAGTACTTC	CASSWTGTGGGETQYF
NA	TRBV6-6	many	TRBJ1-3	TGTGCCAGCAGACAGGACGGCTCCACCATATATTTT	CASRQDGSTIYF
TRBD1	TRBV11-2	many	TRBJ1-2	TGTGCCAGCAGCTTAGCGCAGGACAGGGGATTCGGCTACACCTTC	CASSLAQDRGFGYTF
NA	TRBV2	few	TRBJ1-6	TGTGCCAGCAGTGAAGACGGTACAGGGATCCTCTATAATTCACCCCTCAACTTT	CASSEDGTGILYNSPLNF
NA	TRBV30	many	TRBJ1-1	TGTGCCTGGAGTGTGGACACTGAAGCTTTCTTT	CAWSVDTEAFF
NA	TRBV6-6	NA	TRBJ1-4	TGTGCCAGTTCCGCGCTCGGTGAAAAACTGTTTTTT	CASSALGEKLFF
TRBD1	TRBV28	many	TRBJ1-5	TGTGCCAGCAATACCCCCGCGACAGGGAAGAATCAGCCCCAGCATTTT	CASNTPATGKNQPQHF
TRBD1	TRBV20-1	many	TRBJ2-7	TGCAGTGCTAGAGGGGACAGGGGGCGGGACGAGCAGTACTTC	CSARGDRGRDEQYF
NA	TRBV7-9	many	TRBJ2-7	TGTGCCAGCAGCTTAGAATGGGGGCCCCAGTACTTC	CASSLEWGPQYF
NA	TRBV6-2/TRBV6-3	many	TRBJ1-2	TGTGCCAGCAGTTACCGGTCTCTTGGGGCCAAATCTTATGGCTACACCTTC	CASSYRSLGAKSYGYTF
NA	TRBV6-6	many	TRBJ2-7	TGTGCCAGCAACACCCCAACTAGCAGCGAGCAGTACTTC	CASNTPTSSEQYF
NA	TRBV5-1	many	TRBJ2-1	TGCGCCAGCAGCTTGGATCAGGGACCGGGCGAGCAGTTCTTC	CASSLDQGPGEQFF
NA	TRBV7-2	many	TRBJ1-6	TGTGCCAGCAGCTTGGGGATGGGGTTGGGGAATTCACCCCTCCACTTT	CASSLGMGLGNSPLHF
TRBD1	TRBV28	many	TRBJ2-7	TGTGCCAGCAGTTTATCTAGAATCGACAGGGAGCCGACCTACGAGCAGTACTTC	CASSLSRIDREPTYEQYF
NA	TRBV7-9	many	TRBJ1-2	TGTGCCAGCAGCTTAGGTTCAGGCTATGGCTACACCTTC	CASSLGSGYGYTF
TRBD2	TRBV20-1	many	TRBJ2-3	TGCAGTGGGACTAGCGGGGGGGCCGAAGATACGCAGTATTTT	CSGTSGGAEDTQYF
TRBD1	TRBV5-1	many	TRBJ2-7	TGCGCCAGCAGCCGTACAGGGGGCGAGCAGTACTTC	CASSRTGGEQYF
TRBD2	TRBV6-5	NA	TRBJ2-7	TGTGCCAGCAGTTACTCGGGACTAGCGGGAACGGGCTACGAGCAGTACTTC	CASSYSGLAGTGYEQYF
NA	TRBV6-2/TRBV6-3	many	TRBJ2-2	TGTGCCAGCAGTTACCGGGTGGACAGCGCGAACACCGGGGAGCTGTTTTTT	CASSYRVDSANTGELFF
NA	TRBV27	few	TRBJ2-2	TGTGCCAGCAGGCGGACGGGAACCGGGGAGCTGTTTTTT	CASRRTGTGELFF
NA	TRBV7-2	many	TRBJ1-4	TGTGCCAGCAGTTCCGGCCCAGGGAATGAAAAACTGTTTTTT	CASSSGPGNEKLFF
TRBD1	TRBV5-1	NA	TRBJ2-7	TGCGCCAGCAGCTTTGGACAGGGGACGTACGAGCAGTACTTC	CASSFGQGTYEQYF